Following are 8 T cell receptor beta chains from one sample sequenced in a study of T cells in Graves' hyperthyroidism and ophthalmopathy. Using RNA transcripts as the source, TCR beta CDR3 regions were amplified. An initial round of RT-PCR targeting the TCR CDR3 relied on the HTBI primer set. MiXCR was run by TCRdb on the multiplex PCR reads, yielding one entry per CDR3 protein. The repertoire includes around 480,000 distinct CDR3 sequences, approximately 15% of them detected once, and around 17% sits in the top ten. The sequenced material came from blood. The receptors shown here come from a young woman with Graves' hyperthyroidism.

This clonotype was detected many times. V and J are TRBV24-1 and TRBJ1-2; TRBD1 matches 8 bases. Germline CDR1 and CDR2: KGHDR and SFDVKD. The length of the CDR3 is 16 residues. V lost 3 bases and J lost 9; bases outside the gene matches: 14. The CDR3 spells CATSDGGQGARESYTF. CDR3 sequence (DNA): TGTGCCACCAGTGATGGGGGGCAGGGGGCGCGCGAGAGCTACACCTTC.

This clonotype was counted many times. V and J are TRBV27 and TRBJ2-7; 10 nucleotides match TRBD2. Trimming at V came to 2 bases and at J to 4 bases, leaving 11 bases not matched to a gene. The germline CDR1 and CDR2 sequences are MNHEY and SMNVEV (reference sequence). The CDR3 spans 17 residues. The CDR3 nucleotides are TGTGCCAGCAGTTTAGAGATCCCAGCGGGAGGGCAATACGAGCAGTACTTC. It is translated as CASSLEIPAGGQYEQYF.

In its sample, this clonotype was seen many times. V usage is TRBV9 and J usage is TRBJ2-5, with TRBD2 matching over 9 bases. J was trimmed by 12 bases and V by 3 bases; bases with no gene match: 12. The CDR3 sequence is 14 residues long. From germline, CDR1 is SGDLS and CDR2 YYNGEE. The CDR3 region is CASSASGLALGKYF. CDR3 bases: TGTGCCAGCAGCGCCTCGGGACTAGCCCTGGGGAAGTACTTC. The full variable domain, rest sourced from reference TRBV9 and TRBJ2-5, is DSGVTQTPKHLITATGQRVTLRCSPRSGDLSVYWYQQSLDQGLQFLIQYYNGEERAKGNILERFSAQQFPDLHSELNLSSLELGDSALYFCASSASGLALGKYFGPGTRLLVL.

This chain uses TRBV13 with TRBJ1-5; 7 bases agree with TRBD1. CDR1 and CDR2 from the germline V gene are PRHDT and FYEKMQ (reference sequence). The V gene end was trimmed by 5 bases and the J gene end by 3 bases; junction bases not matched to a gene: 4. The CDR3 totals 14 residues. In DNA, the CDR3 is TGTGCCAGCAGCGCGACAGGGTTCAATCAGCCCCAGCATTTT. Amino acid sequence: CASSATGFNQPQHF.

This clonotype was seen repeatedly, ten times or more. The V gene is TRBV5-5, the J gene TRBJ2-3, with 9 bases identical to TRBD2. This CDR3 contains 16 residues. V was clipped by 4 bases and J by 2 bases; unmatched bases: 8. The germline gives CDR1 SGHKS, CDR2 YYEKEE (reference sequence). The CDR3 DNA sequence: TGTGCCAGCAGCCTCCAGACTAGCGGTGTCACAGATACGCAGTATTTT. Translating gives CASSLQTSGVTDTQYF.

This clonotype came up a few times. The junction and the germline gene differ at one end; a read error may be behind it. The V and J genes are TRBV25-1 and TRBJ1-1, with D maybe TRBD1 (6 bases). The germline CDR1 and CDR2 sequences are MGHDK and SYGVNS. CDR3 length: 15 residues. The CDR3 loop reads CASSDPGGANTEASF. CDR3 DNA sequence: TGTGCCAGCAGTGACCCGGGGGGGGCGAACACTGAAGCTTCCTTT.

This clonotype was picked up a small number of times. The chain couples TRBV9 to TRBJ2-5; D is perhaps TRBD2 (6 bases). V was shortened by 0 bases and J by 7 bases, with 13 bases between the two germline ends. The CDR3 is 14 residues long. Germline assignment: CDR1 SGDLS and CDR2 YYNGEE. This chain's CDR3 is CASSVAGDFGTQYF. DNA of the CDR3: TGTGCCAGCAGCGTAGCTGGGGACTTCGGGACCCAGTACTTC.

V gene TRBV3-1 combines with J gene TRBJ1-2; a weak D match, TRBD1 (6 bases). CDR3 size: 15 residues. Germline V gene lookup returns CDR1 LGHDT and CDR2 YNNKEL (reference sequence). V lost 3 bases to trimming and J lost 0 bases, with 11 bases between them. CDR3 region: CASSHWQGSNYGYTF. The CDR3 nucleotides read TGTGCCAGCAGCCATTGGCAGGGGTCTAACTATGGCTACACCTTC. Variable domain in full (rest from reference TRBV3-1 and TRBJ1-2): DTAVSQTPKYLVTQMGNDKSIKCEQNLGHDTMYWYKQDSKKFLKIMFSYNNKELIINETVPNRFSPKSPDKAHLNLHINSLELGDSAVYFCASSHWQGSNYGYTFGSGTRLTVV.